The 9 T cell receptor beta chains listed next were all sequenced from one sample in a study of cytomegalovirus exposure and HLA in healthy donors. The PCR used 60 Vbeta and 13 Jbeta primers. Profiled with immunoSEQ multiplex PCR; TCRdb holds only in-frame clones, not every one. The data contain roughly 200,000 clones, around 82% of them singletons. What was sequenced was PBMCs. These receptors all stem from a woman in her 30s in good health and CMV-seropositive.

This chain links TRBV5-1 with TRBJ2-7, with a tentative D call TRBD1 (6 bases). Trimming removed 4 bases at V and 2 bases at J, with 25 bases between. Germline assignment: CDR1 SGHRS and CDR2 YFSETQ. This CDR3 has 18 amino acids. The CDR3 loop is CASSAHRDKRKDPYEQYF. Written as DNA, the CDR3 is TGCGCCAGCAGCGCACACCGGGACAAAAGAAAAGACCCCTACGAGCAGTACTTC.

The chain joins TRBV28 to TRBJ1-1; D gene uncertain. Trimming removed 2 bases at V and 0 bases at J, with 7 bases between. Germline CDR1 MDHEN, CDR2 SYDVKM. The CDR3 has 14 residues. CDR3 sequence: CASSLEDLNTEAFF. In DNA, the CDR3 is TGTGCCAGCAGTTTAGAGGATTTGAACACTGAAGCTTTCTTT.

This clone appeared a single time. This rearrangement joins TRBV6-5 to TRBJ1-2; no clear D. Trimming took 6 bases from V and 4 from J, leaving 15 bases between them. The CDR3 spans 14 residues. Germline-derived CDR1 and CDR2 are MNHEY and SVGAGI. The CDR3 DNA reads as TGTGCCAGCAGCCCAGCTAGCAGTCCCTATGGCTACACCTTC. It is translated as CASSPASSPYGYTF.

This chain connects TRBV28 to TRBJ2-3, with unresolved D. This CDR3 has 11 residues. CDR1 and CDR2 (germline): MDHEN, SYDVKM. V lost 4 bases and J lost 5, with 4 bases in between. The CDR3 loop is CASSSRDTQYF. DNA of the CDR3: TGTGCCAGCAGTTCTAGAGATACGCAGTATTTT.

The chain employs TRBV5-6 and TRBJ2-1, with D maybe TRBD1 (6 bases). CDR1 and CDR2 (germline): SGHDT, YYEEEE. With 6 bases removed from V and 6 bases from J, the gap between germline ends came to 13 bases. The CDR3 runs 13 residues. The CDR3 loop is CASTPPRGNEQFF. The DNA for the CDR3 is TGTGCCAGCACCCCTCCCAGGGGCAATGAGCAGTTCTTC.

This rearrangement joins TRBV6-6 to TRBJ1-2, with a possible D match to TRBD1 (6 bases). Germline CDR1 and CDR2: MNHNY and SVGAGI (reference sequence). The length of the CDR3 is 13 residues. V shed 3 bases and J shed 4 bases, with 9 bases lying between them. The CDR3 loop is CASSYTGIYGYTF. As DNA, the CDR3 is TGTGCCAGCAGTTATACAGGGATCTATGGCTACACCTTC.

The chain is built from TRBV28 and TRBJ2-7; 9 nucleotides line up with TRBD1. Germline V gene sequence: CDR1 MDHEN, CDR2 SYDVKM. CDR3 length: 15 residues. V lost 6 bases and J lost 5; bases outside the gene matches: 11. The CDR3 nucleotides read TGTGCCAGCAGGCCCGGGACAGGGTACTCTCACGAGCAGTACTTC. Protein: CASRPGTGYSHEQYF.

The chain couples TRBV5-1 to TRBJ2-1, with 11 bases matching TRBD1. The germline V gene has CDR1 SGHRS and CDR2 YFSETQ. This CDR3 contains 14 residues. The ends lost 4 bases at V and 7 bases at J; junction bases unmatched: 4. CDR3 loop: CASSPGQGANEQFF. Written as DNA, the CDR3 is TGCGCCAGCAGCCCTGGACAGGGGGCGAATGAGCAGTTCTTC.

The chain joins TRBV9 to TRBJ1-3; possibly TRBD1 for D (5 bases). This CDR3 contains 16 residues. CDR1 is SGDLS, CDR2 YYNGEE, per germline. Trimming stripped 2 bases from V and 4 bases from J, with 16 bases between. CDR3 nucleotides: TGTGCCAGCAGCGTTGAAGGGGCCATAAGGGGAAACACCATATATTTT. Encoded protein: CASSVEGAIRGNTIYF.